Each of the 8 T cell receptor beta chains below was sequenced from the same sample in a study of radiotherapy plus CTLA-4 blockade in lung cancer. The data were produced by immunoSEQ multiplex PCR, yet TCRdb's version contains in-frame clones alone and is incomplete. Here the sample spans around 110,000 clones, around 85% being singletons. Source: peripheral blood, taken from a patient treated with radiotherapy plus ipilimumab. Receptor source: a human donor with non-small cell lung cancer that progressed on radiotherapy plus ipilimumab. Some clones in this sample may be carry-over from other donors' samples.

The V gene is TRBV5-1, the J gene TRBJ2-2; D remains unclear. Looked up from germline, CDR1 is SGHRS and CDR2 is YFSETQ. The ends were cut back, 0 bases at V and 5 bases at J, with 8 bases in the middle. The CDR3 is 14 residues long. CDR3: CASSLVMVTGELFF. The CDR3 coding sequence is TGCGCCAGCAGCTTGGTGATGGTAACCGGGGAGCTGTTTTTT.

This chain uses TRBV7-3 with TRBJ1-1; possibly TRBD1 for D (5 bases). Germline loops: CDR1 SGHTA, CDR2 FQGTGA. The CDR3 is made up of 13 amino acids. V was pared by 5 bases and J by 4 bases, with 11 bases between. CDR3 DNA: TGTGCCAGCAGCCCCTTCGGGGGCACTGAAGCTTTCTTT. Protein sequence: CASSPFGGTEAFF.

Only a few counts were recorded for this clone. This chain joins TRBV6-4 and TRBJ2-3; possibly TRBD2 for D (6 bases). CDR1 and CDR2 (germline): MRHNA, SNTAGT. This CDR3 spans 15 amino acids. V was cut by 0 bases and J by 0 bases, with 7 bases left in between. The CDR3 bases are TGTGCCAGCAGTGACTCGGAGGGAAGCACAGATACGCAGTATTTT. Its translation is CASSDSEGSTDTQYF.

The J gene is TRBJ2-2, the V gene TRBV19, with 7 bases matching TRBD2. This CDR3 has 16 residues. CDR1 LNHDA and CDR2 SQIVND come from the germline V gene (reference sequence). V shed 9 bases and J 2 bases; nucleotides not matched to a gene: 12. The CDR3 sequence is CARKSWGGSNTGELFF. CDR3 coding DNA: TGTGCCAGGAAATCCTGGGGAGGGAGCAACACCGGGGAGCTGTTTTTT. Based on the CDR3 plus reference TRBV19 and TRBJ2-2, the full variable domain is DGGITQSPKYLFRKEGQNVTLSCEQNLNHDAMYWYRQDPGQGLRLIYYSQIVNDFQKGDIAEGYSVSREKKESFPLTVTSAQKNPTAFYLCARKSWGGSNTGELFFGEGSRLTVL.

The chain couples TRBV19 to TRBJ2-2; D not resolved. Germline CDR1 is LNHDA and CDR2 is SQIVND (reference sequence). V was shortened by 1 base and J by 7 bases, with 19 bases between the two germline ends. CDR3 length: 17 residues. The DNA of the CDR3 is TGTGCCAGTAGTATAGTAGTAGTGCCTGGGTCTGGCGGGGAGCTGTTTTTT. Translation gives CASSIVVVPGSGGELFF. The full variable domain, rest sourced from reference TRBV19 and TRBJ2-2, is DGGITQSPKYLFRKEGQNVTLSCEQNLNHDAMYWYRQDPGQGLRLIYYSQIVNDFQKGDIAEGYSVSREKKESFPLTVTSAQKNPTAFYLCASSIVVVPGSGGELFFGEGSRLTVL.

The chain has TRBV19 and TRBJ1-5, with a weak D call TRBD1 (5 bases). V gave up 4 bases and J gave up 1 base, with 8 bases separating them. Germline V gene data show CDR1 as LNHDA and CDR2 as SQIVND (reference sequence). CDR3 size: 14 residues. In DNA, the CDR3 is TGTGCCAGTAGTAATGACAGAAGCAATCAGCCCCAGCATTTT. It codes for CASSNDRSNQPQHF.

The V gene is TRBV7-2, the J gene TRBJ1-5, with D perhaps TRBD1 (5 bases). The CDR3 length is 15 residues. V lost 3 bases and J 6 bases, leaving 15 bases between the germline ends. Germline V gene sequence: CDR1 SGHTA, CDR2 FQGNSA. CDR3 protein: CASSLVGEGIQPQHF. Here the CDR3 DNA reads TGTGCCAGCAGCTTGGTAGGGGAGGGGATTCAGCCCCAGCATTTT.

This chain connects TRBV18 to TRBJ2-3; the match to TRBD1 covers 7 bases. Germline V gene sequence: CDR1 KGHSH, CDR2 LQKENI. The CDR3 is 14 residues long. Trimming removed 3 bases from V and 4 bases from J; junction bases left unmatched: 4. CDR3 sequence reads: CASSPTGSADTQYF. The CDR3 DNA reads as TGTGCCAGCTCACCGACAGGGTCTGCAGATACGCAGTATTTT.